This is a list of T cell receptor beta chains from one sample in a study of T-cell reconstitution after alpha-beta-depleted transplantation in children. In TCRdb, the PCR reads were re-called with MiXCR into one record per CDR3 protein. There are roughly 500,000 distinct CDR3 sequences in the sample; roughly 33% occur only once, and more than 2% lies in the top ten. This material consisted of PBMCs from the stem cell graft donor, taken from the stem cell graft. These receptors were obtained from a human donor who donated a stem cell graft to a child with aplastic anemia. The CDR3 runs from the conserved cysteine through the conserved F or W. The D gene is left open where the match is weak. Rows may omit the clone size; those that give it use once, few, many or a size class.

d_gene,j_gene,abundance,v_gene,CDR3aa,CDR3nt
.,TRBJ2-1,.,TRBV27,CASSFGFRPNSYNEQFF,TGTGCCAGCAGTTTCGGATTCCGTCCTAACTCCTACAATGAGCAGTTCTTC
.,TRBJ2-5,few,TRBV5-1,CASSLEAGGLQQETQYF,TGCGCCAGCAGCTTGGAGGCCGGGGGTTTACAGCAAGAGACCCAGTACTTC
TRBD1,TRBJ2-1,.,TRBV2,CASSFFLGQGGYNEQFF,TGTGCCAGCAGTTTCTTTTTGGGACAGGGGGGATACAATGAGCAGTTCTTC
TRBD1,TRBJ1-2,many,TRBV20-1,CSASGTGESGYTF,TGCAGTGCCTCCGGGACAGGGGAGTCGGGCTACACCTTC
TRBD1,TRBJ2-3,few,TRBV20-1,CSARGTGATDTQYF,TGCAGTGCTAGAGGGACAGGGGCCACAGATACGCAGTATTTT
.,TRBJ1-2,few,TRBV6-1,CASSSVTLNYGYTF,TGTGCCAGCAGCTCGGTTACCCTTAACTATGGCTACACCTTC
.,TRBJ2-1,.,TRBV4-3,CASSQGLEGDEQFF,TGCGCCAGCAGCCAAGGACTAGAAGGGGATGAGCAGTTCTTC
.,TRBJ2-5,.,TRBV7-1,CASSSSGGMGEETQYF,TGTGCCAGCAGCTCGTCCGGGGGAATGGGAGAAGAGACCCAGTACTTC
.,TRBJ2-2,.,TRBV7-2,CASSPPGLAWGGELFF,TGTGCCAGCAGCCCGCCGGGACTGGCCTGGGGCGGGGAGCTGTTTTTT
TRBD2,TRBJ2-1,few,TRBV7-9,CASSLGTSGRSLLFF,TGTGCCAGCAGCTTAGGGACTAGCGGGAGGTCGTTGCTGTTCTTC
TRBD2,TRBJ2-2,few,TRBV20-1,CSASGLATGELFF,TGCAGTGCTAGCGGACTAGCCACCGGGGAGCTGTTTTTT
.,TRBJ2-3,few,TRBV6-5,CASSSGMPRDTQYF,TGTGCCAGCAGTTCCGGGATGCCGAGGGATACGCAGTATTTT
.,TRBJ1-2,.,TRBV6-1,CASSERRFYGYTF,TGTGCCAGCAGTGAGCGGAGGTTCTATGGCTACACCTTC
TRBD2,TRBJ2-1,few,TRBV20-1,CSARDYSGREYNEQFF,TGCAGTGCTAGAGATTATAGCGGGAGAGAGTACAATGAGCAGTTCTTC